The source of this T cell receptor (beta chain) is a study of T cell responses to AZD1222 COVID-19 vaccine. Comments on this clone: The antigen is undetermined.

Regarding the study as a whole: Seropositive status at baseline applied to only 6 or 7 AZD1222 recipients. The peak T cell response came first, and repertoires were sampled only after it.

The assay was immunoSEQ multiplex PCR, and TCRdb's table has in-frame clones only and misses some. The data show some 110,000 clones, 92% seen once. The germline V gene encodes CDR1 SGHRS and CDR2 YFSETQ. The CDR3 runs to 14 residues. V was trimmed by 7 bases and J by 0 bases, leaving 11 bases between them. This TCR was recovered from an adult in good health. The chain combines TRBV5-1 with TRBJ1-3; D is ambiguous. The source was peripheral blood, collected on day 0 of AZD1222 vaccination. The CDR3 sequence: CASWTGYSGNTIYF. As DNA, the CDR3 is TGCGCCAGCTGGACGGGCTACTCTGGAAACACCATATATTTT.